This T cell receptor beta chain was documented in a study of blood T cell repertoires in COVID-19. Study context: Whether acute or convalescent, the COVID-19 samples came from the United States, Italy and Spain.

Original analysis: Amplification with reference gene primers provided the estimates of nucleated cell counts. Method: immunoSEQ multiplex PCR; TCRdb's copy keeps in-frame clones and lacks some. That table is the source of V, J and clone size, and D and trimming were worked out from the DNA. This table holds roughly 250,000 clones, approximately 80% found once. Per the germline V gene, CDR1 is SGHNT and CDR2 is YYREEE (reference sequence). The CDR3 consists of 15 residues. V lost 4 bases to trimming and J lost 4 bases, with 15 bases between them. Sequences were obtained from peripheral blood. The V gene is TRBV5-4, the J gene TRBJ2-1; D may be TRBD2 (6 bases). The TCR comes from a woman aged 40 to 50 with active or convalescent COVID-19. Here the CDR3 DNA reads TGTGCCAGCAGCCCCCGGACGGGACTTTACAATGAGCAGTTCTTC. Its translation: CASSPRTGLYNEQFF.